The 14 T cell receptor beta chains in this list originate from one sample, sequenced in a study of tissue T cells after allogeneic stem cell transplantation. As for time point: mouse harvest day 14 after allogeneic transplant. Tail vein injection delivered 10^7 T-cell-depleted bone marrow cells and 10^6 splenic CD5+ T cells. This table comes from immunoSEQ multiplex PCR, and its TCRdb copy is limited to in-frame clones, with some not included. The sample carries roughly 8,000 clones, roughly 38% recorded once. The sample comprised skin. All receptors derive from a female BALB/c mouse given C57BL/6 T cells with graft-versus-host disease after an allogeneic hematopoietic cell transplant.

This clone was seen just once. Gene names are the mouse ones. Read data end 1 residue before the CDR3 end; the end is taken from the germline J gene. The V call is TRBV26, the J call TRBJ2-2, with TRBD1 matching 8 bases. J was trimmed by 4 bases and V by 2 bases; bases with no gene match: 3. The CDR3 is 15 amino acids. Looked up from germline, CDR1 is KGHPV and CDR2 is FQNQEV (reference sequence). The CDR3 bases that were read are TGTGCCAGCAGTCTGGGACAGGGAGGCACCGGGCAGCTCTAC. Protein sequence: CASSLGQGGTGQLY. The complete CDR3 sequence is CASSLGQGGTGQLYF.

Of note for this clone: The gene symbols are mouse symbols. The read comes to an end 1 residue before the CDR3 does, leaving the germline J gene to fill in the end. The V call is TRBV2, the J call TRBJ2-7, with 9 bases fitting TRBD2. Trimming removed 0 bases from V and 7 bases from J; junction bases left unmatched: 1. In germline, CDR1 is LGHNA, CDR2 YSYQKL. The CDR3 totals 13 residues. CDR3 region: CASSQDWGGEQYF. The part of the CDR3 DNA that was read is TGTGCCAGCAGCCAAGACTGGGGGGGAGAACAGTAC.

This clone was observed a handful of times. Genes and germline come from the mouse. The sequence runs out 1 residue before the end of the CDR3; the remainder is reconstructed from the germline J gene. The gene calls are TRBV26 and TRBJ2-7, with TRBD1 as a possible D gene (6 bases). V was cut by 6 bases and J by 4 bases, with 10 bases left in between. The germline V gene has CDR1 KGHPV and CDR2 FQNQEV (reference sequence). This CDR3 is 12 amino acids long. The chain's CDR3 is CASSLGQYEQYF. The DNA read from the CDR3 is TGTGCCAGCAGCCTGGGACAATATGAACAGTAC.

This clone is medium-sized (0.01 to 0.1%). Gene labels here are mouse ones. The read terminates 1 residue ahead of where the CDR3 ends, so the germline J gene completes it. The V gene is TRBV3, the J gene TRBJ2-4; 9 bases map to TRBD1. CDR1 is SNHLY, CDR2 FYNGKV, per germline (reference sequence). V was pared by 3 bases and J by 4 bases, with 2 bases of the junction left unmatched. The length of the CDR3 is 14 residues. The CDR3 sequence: CASSFDRGKNTLYF. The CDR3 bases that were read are TGTGCCAGCAGCTTTGACAGGGGGAAAAACACCTTGTAC.

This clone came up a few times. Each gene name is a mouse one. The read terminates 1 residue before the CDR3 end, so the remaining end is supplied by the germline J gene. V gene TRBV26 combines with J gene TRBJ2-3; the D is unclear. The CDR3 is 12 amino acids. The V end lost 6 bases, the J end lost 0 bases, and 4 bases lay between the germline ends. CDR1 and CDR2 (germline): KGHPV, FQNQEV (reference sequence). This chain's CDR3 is CASRTSAETLYF. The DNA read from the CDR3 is TGTGCCAGCAGAACAAGTGCAGAAACGCTGTAT.

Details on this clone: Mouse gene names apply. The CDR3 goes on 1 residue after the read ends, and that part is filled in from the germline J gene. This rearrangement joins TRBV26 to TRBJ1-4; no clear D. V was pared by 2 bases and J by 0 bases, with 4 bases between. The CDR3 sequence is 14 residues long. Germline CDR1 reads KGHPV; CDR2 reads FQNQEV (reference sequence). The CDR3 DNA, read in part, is TGTGCCAGCAGTCTGGGGTTTTCCAACGAAAGATTATTT. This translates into CASSLGFSNERLF. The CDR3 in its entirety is CASSLGFSNERLFF.

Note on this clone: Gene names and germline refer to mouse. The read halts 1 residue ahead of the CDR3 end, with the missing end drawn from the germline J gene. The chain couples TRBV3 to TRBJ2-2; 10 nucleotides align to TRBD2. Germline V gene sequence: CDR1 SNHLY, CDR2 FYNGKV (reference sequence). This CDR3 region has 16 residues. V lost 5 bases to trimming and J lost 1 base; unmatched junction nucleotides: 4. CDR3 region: CASSLTGGRNTGQLYF. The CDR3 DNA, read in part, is TGTGCCAGCAGCCTGACTGGGGGGAGAAACACCGGGCAGCTCTAC.

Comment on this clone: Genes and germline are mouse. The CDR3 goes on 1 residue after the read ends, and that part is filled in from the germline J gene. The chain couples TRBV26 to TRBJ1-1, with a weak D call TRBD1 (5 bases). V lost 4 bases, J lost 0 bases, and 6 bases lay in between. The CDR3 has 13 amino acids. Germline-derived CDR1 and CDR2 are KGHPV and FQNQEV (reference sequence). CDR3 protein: CASSRGTNTEVFF. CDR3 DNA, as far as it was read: TGTGCCAGCAGTCGGGGGACAAACACAGAAGTCTTC.

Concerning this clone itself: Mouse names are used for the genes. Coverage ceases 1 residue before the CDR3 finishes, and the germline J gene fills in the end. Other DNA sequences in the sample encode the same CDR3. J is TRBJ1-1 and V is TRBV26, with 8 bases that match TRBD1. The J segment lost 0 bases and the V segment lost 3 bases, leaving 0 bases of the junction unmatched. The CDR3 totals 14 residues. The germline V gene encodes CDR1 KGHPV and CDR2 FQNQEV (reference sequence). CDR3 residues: CASSLQGANTEVFF. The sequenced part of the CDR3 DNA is TGTGCCAGCAGTCTACAGGGGGCAAACACAGAAGTCTTC.

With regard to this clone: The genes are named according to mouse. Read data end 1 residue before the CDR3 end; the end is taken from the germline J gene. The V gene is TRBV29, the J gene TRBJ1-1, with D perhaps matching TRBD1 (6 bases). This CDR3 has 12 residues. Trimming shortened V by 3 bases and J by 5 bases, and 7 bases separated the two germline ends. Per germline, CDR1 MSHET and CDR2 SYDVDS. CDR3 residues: CASSLGQTEVFF. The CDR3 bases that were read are TGTGCTAGCAGTTTGGGACAAACAGAAGTCTTC.

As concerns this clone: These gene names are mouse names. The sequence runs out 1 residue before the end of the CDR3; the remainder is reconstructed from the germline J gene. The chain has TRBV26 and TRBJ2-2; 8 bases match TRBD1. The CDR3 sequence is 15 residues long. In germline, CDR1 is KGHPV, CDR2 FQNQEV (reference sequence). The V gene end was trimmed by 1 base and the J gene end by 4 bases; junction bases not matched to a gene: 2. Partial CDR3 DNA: TGTGCCAGCAGTCTGTTCCAGGGGGCCACCGGGCAGCTCTAC. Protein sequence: CASSLFQGATGQLY. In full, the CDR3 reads CASSLFQGATGQLYF.

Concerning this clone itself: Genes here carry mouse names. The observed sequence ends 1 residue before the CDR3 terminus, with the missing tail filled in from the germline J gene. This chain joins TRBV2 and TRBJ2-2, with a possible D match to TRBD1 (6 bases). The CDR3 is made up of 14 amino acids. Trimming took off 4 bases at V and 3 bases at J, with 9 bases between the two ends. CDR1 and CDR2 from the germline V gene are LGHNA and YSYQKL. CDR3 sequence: CASSRGQYTGQLYF. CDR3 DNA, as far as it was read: TGTGCCAGCAGCCGCGGACAGTACACCGGGCAGCTCTAC.

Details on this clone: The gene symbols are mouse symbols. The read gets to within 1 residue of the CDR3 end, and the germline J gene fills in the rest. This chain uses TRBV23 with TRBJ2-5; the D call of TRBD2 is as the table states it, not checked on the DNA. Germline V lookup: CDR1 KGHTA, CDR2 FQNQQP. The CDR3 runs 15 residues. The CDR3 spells CSSSHRTGGTDTQYF. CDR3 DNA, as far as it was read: TGCTCCAGCAGTCATAGGACTGGGGGGACCGACACCCAGTAC. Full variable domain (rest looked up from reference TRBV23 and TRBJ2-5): DAAVTQKPRYLIKMKGQEAEMKCIPEKGHTAVFWYQQKQSKELKFLIYFQNQQPLDQIDMVKERFSAVCPSSSLCSLGIRTCEAEDSALYLCSSSHRTGGTDTQYFGPGTRLLVL.

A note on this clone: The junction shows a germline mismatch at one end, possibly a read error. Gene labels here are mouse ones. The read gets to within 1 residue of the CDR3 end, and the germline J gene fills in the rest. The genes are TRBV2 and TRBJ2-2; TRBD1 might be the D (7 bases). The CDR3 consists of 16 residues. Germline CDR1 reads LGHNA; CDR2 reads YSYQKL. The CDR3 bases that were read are TGTGCCAGCAGCCAAGAAGAGGGGGCAAACTCCGGGCAGCTCTAC. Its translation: CASSQEEGANSGQLY. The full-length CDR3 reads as CASSQEEGANSGQLYF.